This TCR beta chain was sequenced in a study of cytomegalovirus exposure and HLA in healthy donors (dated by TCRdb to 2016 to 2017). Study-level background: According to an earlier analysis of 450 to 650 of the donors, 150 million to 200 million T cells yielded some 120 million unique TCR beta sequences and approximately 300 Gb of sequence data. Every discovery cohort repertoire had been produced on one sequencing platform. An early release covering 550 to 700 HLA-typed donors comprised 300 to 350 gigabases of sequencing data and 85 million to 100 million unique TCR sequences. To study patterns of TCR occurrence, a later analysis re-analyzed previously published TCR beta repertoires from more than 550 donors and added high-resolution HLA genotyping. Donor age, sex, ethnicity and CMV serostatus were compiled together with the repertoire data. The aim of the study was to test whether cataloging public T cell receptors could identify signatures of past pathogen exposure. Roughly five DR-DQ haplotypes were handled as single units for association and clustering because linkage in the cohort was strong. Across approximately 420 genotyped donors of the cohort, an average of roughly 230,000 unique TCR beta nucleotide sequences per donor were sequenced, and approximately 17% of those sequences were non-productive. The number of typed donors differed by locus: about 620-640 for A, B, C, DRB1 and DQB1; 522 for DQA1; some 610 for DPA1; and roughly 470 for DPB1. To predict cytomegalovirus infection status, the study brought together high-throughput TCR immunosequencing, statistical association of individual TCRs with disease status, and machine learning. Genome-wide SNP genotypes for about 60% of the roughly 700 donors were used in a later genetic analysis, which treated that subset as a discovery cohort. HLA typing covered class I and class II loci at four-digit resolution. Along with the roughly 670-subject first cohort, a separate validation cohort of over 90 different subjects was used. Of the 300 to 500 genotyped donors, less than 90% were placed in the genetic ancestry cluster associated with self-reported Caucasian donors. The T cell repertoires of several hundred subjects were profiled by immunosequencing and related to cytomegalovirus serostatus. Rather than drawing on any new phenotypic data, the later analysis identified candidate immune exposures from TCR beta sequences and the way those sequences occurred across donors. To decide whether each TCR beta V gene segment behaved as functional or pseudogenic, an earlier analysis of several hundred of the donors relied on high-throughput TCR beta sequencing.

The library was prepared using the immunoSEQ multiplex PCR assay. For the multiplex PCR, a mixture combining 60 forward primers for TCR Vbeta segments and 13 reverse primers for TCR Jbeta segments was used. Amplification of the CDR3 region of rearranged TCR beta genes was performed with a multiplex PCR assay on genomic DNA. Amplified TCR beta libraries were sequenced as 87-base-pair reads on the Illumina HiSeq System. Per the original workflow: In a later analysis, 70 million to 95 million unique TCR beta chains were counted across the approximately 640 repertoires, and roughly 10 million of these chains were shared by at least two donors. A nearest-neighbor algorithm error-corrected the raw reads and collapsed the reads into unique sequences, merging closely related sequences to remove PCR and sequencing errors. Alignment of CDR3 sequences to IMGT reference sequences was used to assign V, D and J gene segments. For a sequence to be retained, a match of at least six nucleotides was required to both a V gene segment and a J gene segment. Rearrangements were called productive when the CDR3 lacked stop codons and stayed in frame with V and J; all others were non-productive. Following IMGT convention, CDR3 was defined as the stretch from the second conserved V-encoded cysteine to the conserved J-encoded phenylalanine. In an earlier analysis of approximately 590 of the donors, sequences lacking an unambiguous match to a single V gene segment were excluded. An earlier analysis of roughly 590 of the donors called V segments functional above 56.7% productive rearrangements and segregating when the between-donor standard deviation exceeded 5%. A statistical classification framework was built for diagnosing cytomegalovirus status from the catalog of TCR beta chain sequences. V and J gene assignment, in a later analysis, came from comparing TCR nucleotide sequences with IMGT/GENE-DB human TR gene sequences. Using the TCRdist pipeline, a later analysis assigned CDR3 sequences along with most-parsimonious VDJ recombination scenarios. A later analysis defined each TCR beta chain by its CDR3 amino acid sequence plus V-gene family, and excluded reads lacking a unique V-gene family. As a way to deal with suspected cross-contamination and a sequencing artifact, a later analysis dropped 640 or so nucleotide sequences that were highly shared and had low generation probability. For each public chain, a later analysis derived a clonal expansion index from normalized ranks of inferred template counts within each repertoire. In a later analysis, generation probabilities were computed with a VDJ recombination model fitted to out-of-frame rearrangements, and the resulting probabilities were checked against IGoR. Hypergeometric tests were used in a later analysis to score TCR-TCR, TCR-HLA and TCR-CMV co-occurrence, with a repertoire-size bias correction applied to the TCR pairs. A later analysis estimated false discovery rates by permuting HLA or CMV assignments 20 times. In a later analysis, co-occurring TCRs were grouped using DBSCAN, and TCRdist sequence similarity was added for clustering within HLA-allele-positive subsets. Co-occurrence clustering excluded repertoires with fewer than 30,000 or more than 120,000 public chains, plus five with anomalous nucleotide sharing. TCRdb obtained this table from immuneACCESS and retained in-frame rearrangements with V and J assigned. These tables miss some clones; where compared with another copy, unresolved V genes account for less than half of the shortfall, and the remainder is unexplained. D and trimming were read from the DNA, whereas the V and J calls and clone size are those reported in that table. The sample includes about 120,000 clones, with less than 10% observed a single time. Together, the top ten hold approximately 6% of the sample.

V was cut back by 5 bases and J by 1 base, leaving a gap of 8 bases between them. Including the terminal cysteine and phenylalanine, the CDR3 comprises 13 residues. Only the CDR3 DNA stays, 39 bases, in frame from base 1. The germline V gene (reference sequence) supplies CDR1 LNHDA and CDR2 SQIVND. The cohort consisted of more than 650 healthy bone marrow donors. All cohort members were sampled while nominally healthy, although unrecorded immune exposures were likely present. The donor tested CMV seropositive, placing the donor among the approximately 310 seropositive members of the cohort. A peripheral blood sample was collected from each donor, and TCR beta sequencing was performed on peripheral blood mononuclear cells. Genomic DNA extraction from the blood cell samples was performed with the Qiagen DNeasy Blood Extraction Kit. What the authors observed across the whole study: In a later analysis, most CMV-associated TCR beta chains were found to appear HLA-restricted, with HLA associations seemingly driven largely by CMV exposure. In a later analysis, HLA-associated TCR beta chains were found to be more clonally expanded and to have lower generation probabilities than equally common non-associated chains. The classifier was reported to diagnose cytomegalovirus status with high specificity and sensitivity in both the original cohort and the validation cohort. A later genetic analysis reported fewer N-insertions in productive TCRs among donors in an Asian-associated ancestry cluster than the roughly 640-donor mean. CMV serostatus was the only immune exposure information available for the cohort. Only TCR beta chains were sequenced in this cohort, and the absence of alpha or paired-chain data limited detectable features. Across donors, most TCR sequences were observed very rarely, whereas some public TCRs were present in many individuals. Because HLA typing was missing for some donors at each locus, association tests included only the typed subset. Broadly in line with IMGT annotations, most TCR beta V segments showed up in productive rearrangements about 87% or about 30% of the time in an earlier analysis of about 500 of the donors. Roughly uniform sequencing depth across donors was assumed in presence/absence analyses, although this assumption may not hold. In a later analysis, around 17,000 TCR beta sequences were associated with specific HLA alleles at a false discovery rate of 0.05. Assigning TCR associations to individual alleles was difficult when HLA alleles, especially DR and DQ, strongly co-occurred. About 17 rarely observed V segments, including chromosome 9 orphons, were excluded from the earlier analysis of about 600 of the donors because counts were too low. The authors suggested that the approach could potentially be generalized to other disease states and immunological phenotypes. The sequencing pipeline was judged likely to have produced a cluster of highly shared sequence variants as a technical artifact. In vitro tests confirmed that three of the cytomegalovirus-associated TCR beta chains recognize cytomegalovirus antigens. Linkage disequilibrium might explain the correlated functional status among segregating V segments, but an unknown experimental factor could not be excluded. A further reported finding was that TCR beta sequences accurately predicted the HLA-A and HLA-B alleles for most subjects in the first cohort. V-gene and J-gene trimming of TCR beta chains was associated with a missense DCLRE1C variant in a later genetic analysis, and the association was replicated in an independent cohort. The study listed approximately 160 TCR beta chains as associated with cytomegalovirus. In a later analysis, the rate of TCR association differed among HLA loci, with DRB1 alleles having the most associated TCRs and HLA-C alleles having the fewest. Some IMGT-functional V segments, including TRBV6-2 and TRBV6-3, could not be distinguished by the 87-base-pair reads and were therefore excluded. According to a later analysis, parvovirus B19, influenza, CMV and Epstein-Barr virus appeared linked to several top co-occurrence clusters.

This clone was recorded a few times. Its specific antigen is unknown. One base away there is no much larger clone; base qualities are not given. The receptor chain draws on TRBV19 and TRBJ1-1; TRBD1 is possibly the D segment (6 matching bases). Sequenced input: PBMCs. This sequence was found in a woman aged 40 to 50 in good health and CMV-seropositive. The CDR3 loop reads CASSVQGNTEAFF. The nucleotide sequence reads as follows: TGTGCCAGTAGTGTACAGGGGAACACTGAAGCTTTCTTT.